Included here is one T cell receptor (beta chain) sequence, with context. This CDR3 region has 14 residues. Between the trimmed V and J ends, which lost 7 bases and 6 bases, there was a span of 16 bases. Germline V gene lookup returns CDR1 SGHAT and CDR2 FQDESV (reference sequence). The data belong to a study of shared T cell receptors in the human thymus. Measured with immunoSEQ multiplex PCR; TCRdb has only the in-frame clones, and not every one. The sample records hundreds of thousands of clones, 87% being singletons. The data also belong to a second study, concerning human thymus T cells. That study adds: During corrective heart surgery, resections were taken, and the thymus tissue came from them. V and J gene usage appeared biased in thymic and blood repertoires. A high degree of thymic repertoire overlap among unrelated individuals was reported in related research.

This receptor was identified in a boy in the first two years of life with a congenital heart defect. Sequences were obtained from thymocytes. The V gene is TRBV11-1, the J gene TRBJ1-5; D not resolved. The CDR3 here is CASNDPSSGQPQHF. The CDR3 DNA reads TGTGCCAGCAATGATCCCTCCAGCGGTCAGCCCCAGCATTTT.